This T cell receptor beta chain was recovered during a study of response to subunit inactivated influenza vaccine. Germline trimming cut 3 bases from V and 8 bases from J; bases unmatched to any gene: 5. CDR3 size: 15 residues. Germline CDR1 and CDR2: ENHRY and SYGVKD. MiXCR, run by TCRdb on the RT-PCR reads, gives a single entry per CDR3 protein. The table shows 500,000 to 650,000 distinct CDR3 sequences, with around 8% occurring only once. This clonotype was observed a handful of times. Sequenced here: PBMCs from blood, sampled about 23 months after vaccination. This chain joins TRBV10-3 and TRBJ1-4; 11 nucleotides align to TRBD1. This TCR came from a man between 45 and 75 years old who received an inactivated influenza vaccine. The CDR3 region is CAISDPGQGGEKLFF. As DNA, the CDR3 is TGTGCCATCAGTGACCCGGGACAGGGGGGCGAAAAACTGTTTTTT.